Below are 2 T cell receptor beta chains sequenced from a single sample in a study of cytomegalovirus exposure and HLA in healthy donors. The PCR had 60 Vbeta and 13 Jbeta primers. The table came from immunoSEQ multiplex PCR; TCRdb's copy has only in-frame clones and leaves some out. The table has 150,000 to 200,000 clones, roughly 75% seen once. Sequenced material: PBMCs. The source is a man aged 18 to 29 in good health and CMV-seropositive.

The J gene is TRBJ2-1, the V gene TRBV5-1, with TRBD2 matching 11 bases. The V gene's germline CDR1 is SGHRS and CDR2 YFSETQ. Trimming cost V 2 bases and J 2 bases; bases outside gene matches: 3. The CDR3 totals 16 residues. In nucleotides, the CDR3 is TGCGCCAGCAGCTTCGCACTAGCGGGAGCCTACAATGAGCAGTTCTTC. Amino acids: CASSFALAGAYNEQFF.

CDR3: CASIAGGVSTYEQYF. In DNA, the CDR3 is TGTGCCAGCATAGCAGGGGGCGTCTCAACCTACGAGCAGTACTTC. This sequence joins TRBV28 and TRBJ2-7; 8 nucleotides match TRBD1. The CDR3 covers 15 residues. Germline-derived CDR1 and CDR2 are MDHEN and SYDVKM. The V gene end was trimmed by 7 bases and the J gene end by 2 bases; junction bases not matched to a gene: 10.